This T cell receptor (beta chain) comes out of a study of T cells after yellow fever vaccination. A universal primer site and UMIs were added as TCR cDNA was made by 5'RACE template switching. TCRdb passed the 5' RACE reads through MiXCR, listing each CDR3 protein once. The table shows almost 600,000 distinct CDR3 sequences, with roughly 14% occurring only once. Findings and limits, study-wide: Repertoires sorted by FACS could include abundant clonotypes that are contaminants from the bulk population.

V lost 0 bases, J lost 3 bases, and 12 bases lay in between. Germline-derived CDR1 and CDR2 are LNHNV and YYDKDF (reference sequence). The CDR3 is 15 residues long. Only a few counts were recorded for this clonotype. Antigen specificity is unknown. The clonotype originates from a man aged 25 to 40 who received the YFV17D yellow fever vaccine. The chain is built from TRBV15 and TRBJ2-7; perhaps TRBD2 as D (5 bases). The sequenced sample was PBMCs, obtained on the day of the yellow fever booster vaccination. CDR3 loop: CATSRDGERNYEQYF. Here the CDR3 DNA reads TGTGCCACCAGCAGAGATGGTGAGCGGAACTACGAGCAGTACTTC.